This entry is about one T cell receptor beta chain. The data derive from a study of control samples from healthy donors and cancer patients. Germline V gives CDR1 SGHVS, CDR2 FNYEAQ. This CDR3 has 14 residues. V lost 1 base and J 5 bases, leaving 11 bases between the germline ends. The assay was immunoSEQ multiplex PCR, and TCRdb's table has in-frame clones only and misses some. The sample shows 120,000 to 150,000 clones, about 88% of them seen only once. The chain is built from TRBV7-6 and TRBJ2-5; D is unclear. This TCR came from a woman under 40 in good health. Sample: blood. The DNA for the CDR3 is TGTGCCAGCAGCTTAGGGGTCCTCGGGGAGACCCAGTACTTC. This gives the protein CASSLGVLGETQYF. Complete variable domain (other parts from reference TRBV7-6 and TRBJ2-5): GAGVSQSPRYKVTKRGQDVALRCDPISGHVSLYWYRQALGQGPEFLTYFNYEAQQDKSGLPNDRFSAERPEGSISTLTIQRTEQRDSAMYRCASSLGVLGETQYFGPGTRLLVL.